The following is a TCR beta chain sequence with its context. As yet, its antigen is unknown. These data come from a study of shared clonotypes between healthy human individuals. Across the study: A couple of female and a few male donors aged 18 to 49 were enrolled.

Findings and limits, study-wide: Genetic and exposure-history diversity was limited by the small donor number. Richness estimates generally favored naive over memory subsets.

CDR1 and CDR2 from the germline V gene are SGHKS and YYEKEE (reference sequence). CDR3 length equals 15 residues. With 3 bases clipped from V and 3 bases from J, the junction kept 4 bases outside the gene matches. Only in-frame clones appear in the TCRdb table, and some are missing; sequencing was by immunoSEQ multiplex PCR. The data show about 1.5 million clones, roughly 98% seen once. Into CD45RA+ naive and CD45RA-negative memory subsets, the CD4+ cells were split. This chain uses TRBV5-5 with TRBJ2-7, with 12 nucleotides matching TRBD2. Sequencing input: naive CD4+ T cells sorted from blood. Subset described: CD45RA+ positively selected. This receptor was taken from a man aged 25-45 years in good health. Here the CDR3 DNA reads TGTGCCAGCAGCTGGACTAGCGGGAATAACTACGAGCAGTACTTC. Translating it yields CASSWTSGNNYEQYF.